These T cell receptor beta chains were read from a single sample in a study of T-cell memory formation after mild COVID-19. TCRdb reanalysed the 5' RACE reads using MiXCR and keeps one entry per CDR3 protein. The sample lists 400,000 or so distinct CDR3 sequences, roughly 20% occurring once. The sample comprised PBMCs or a T cell subset sorted from them (not recorded which). These receptors came from an adult woman who had mild COVID-19 (a few samples of this study predate the infection). Cell type and time point are not known. Both conserved end residues are part of each CDR3. D genes are given only for firm matches. Clone size is stated in some rows and not others, as once, few, many or a class when expanded.

v_gene	d_gene	abundance	j_gene	CDR3aa	CDR3nt
TRBV7-6	NA	many	TRBJ2-1	CASSLARRAYNEQFF	TGTGCCAGCAGCTTAGCAAGGCGGGCCTACAATGAGCAGTTCTTC
TRBV4-2	NA	few	TRBJ1-1	CASSQGKDTEAFF	TGTGCCAGCAGCCAAGGAAAGGACACTGAAGCTTTCTTT
TRBV6-5	NA	many	TRBJ1-1	CASSYRGGARNTEAFF	TGTGCCAGCAGTTACAGGGGAGGGGCAAGGAACACTGAAGCTTTCTTT
TRBV11-2	NA	NA	TRBJ2-7	CASSFTPGAGNPLYEQYF	TGTGCCAGCAGCTTCACCCCCGGCGCGGGGAACCCCCTCTACGAGCAGTACTTC
TRBV4-2	NA	NA	TRBJ2-2	CASSQEGTANTGELFF	TGTGCCAGCAGCCAAGAAGGCACAGCTAACACCGGGGAGCTGTTTTTT
TRBV6-6	NA	NA	TRBJ2-3	CASSYLRGDWLYF	TGTGCCAGCAGTTACTTGAGGGGGGATTGGTTGTATTTT
TRBV10-3	TRBD2	many	TRBJ2-5	CAISSSGGARETQYF	TGTGCCATCAGCTCTAGCGGGGGGGCCAGGGAGACCCAGTACTTC
TRBV7-9	TRBD1	once	TRBJ1-2	CASRQGNGYGYTF	TGTGCCAGCAGACAGGGGAATGGCTATGGCTACACCTTC
TRBV9	TRBD1	NA	TRBJ1-1	CASSPDRASTEAFF	TGTGCCAGCAGCCCTGACAGGGCGAGCACTGAAGCTTTCTTT
TRBV29-1	TRBD1	NA	TRBJ2-1	CSVFYSDRSTMFSLSF	TGCAGCGTTTTTTACTCGGACAGGTCTACAATGTTCTCCCTGAGCTTC
TRBV10-3	TRBD1	few	TRBJ1-6	CAISLDRAGGSPLHF	TGTGCCATCAGTCTTGACAGGGCAGGAGGTTCACCCCTCCACTTT
TRBV20-1	NA	few	TRBJ2-1	CSARVRGRGIYNEQFF	TGCAGTGCTAGAGTTCGGGGTCGAGGAATCTACAATGAGCAGTTCTTC
TRBV20-1	TRBD2	NA	TRBJ2-7	CSFADGISGRGEQYF	TGCAGCTTCGCCGACGGAATTAGCGGGAGAGGCGAGCAGTACTTC
TRBV7-2	NA	NA	TRBJ2-7	CASSLYGGSYEQYF	TGTGCCAGCAGCTTATACGGTGGGAGCTACGAGCAGTACTTC
TRBV6-2/TRBV6-3	TRBD2	few	TRBJ2-5	CASSYLGGGIGETQYF	TGTGCCAGCAGTTACCTAGGCGGGGGGATCGGAGAGACCCAGTACTTC
TRBV7-3	NA	NA	TRBJ1-6	CASSLSGSLDSPLHF	TGTGCCAGCAGCTTATCCGGTAGTTTGGATTCACCCCTCCACTTT
TRBV5-1	NA	NA	TRBJ2-3	CASSLGGGLTDTQYF	TGCGCCAGCAGCTTGGGCGGGGGCCTCACAGATACGCAGTATTTT
TRBV11-3	NA	few	TRBJ1-1	CASSPGGPNTEAFF	TGTGCCAGCAGCCCGGGGGGACCTAACACTGAAGCTTTCTTT
TRBV4-2	NA	NA	TRBJ1-1	CASSQAEGTTEAFF	TGTGCCAGCAGCCAAGCCGAGGGAACGACTGAAGCTTTCTTT
TRBV4-1	TRBD2	NA	TRBJ2-7	CASSQVAGLGTYEQYF	TGCGCCAGCAGCCAAGTGGCGGGACTAGGGACCTACGAGCAGTACTTC
TRBV29-1	TRBD2	few	TRBJ2-2	CSAGRDTGELFF	TGCAGCGCCGGGAGGGATACCGGGGAGCTGTTTTTT
TRBV7-2	NA	NA	TRBJ2-7	CASSPGTRLIGGYEQYF	TGTGCCAGCAGCCCCGGGACCAGGCTGATTGGGGGATACGAGCAGTACTTC